This record covers a single TCR beta chain. No antigen is known for it. The data originate from a study of OX40 agonist ivuxolimab in advanced cancers. Study-level information: At doses from 0.01 to 10 mg/kg, patients were given intravenous ivuxolimab every 2 weeks. Prior anti-PD-1, anti-PD-L1 or anti-CTLA-4 therapy did not bar entry, and approximately 43% had some.

Assay used: immunoSEQ multiplex PCR; TCRdb lists only in-frame clones, some missing. Among about 40,000 clones, around 89% were seen once, and the ten largest hold around 13%. Study-wide findings and caveats: It was not determined which antigens were specifically recognized by the peripheral T cells that had undergone clonal expansion. More expanded clones were seen, on average, in CD8+ T cells than in CD4+.

Germline V gives CDR1 GTSNPN, CDR2 SVGIG (reference sequence). CDR3 length: 14 residues. J lost 3 bases, V lost 0 bases, and 2 bases had no gene match. The chain has TRBV30 and TRBJ1-1, with TRBD1 matching 9 bases. The sequence derives from an adult with an advanced solid tumor such as melanoma, head and neck, liver or kidney cancer. Sequenced here: CD4+ or CD8+ T cells sorted from blood, sampled in a trial of the OX40 agonist ivuxolimab. The CDR3 region is CAWSVGTGYTEAFF. For the CDR3, the DNA is TGTGCCTGGAGTGTAGGGACAGGGTACACTGAAGCTTTCTTT.